A selection of T cell receptor beta chains follows, all from one sample in a study of blood T cell repertoires in COVID-19. Here immunoSEQ multiplex PCR was the method, and the copy in TCRdb shows in-frame clones only, minus some. The sample has about 180,000 clones; roughly 82% are singletons. The sequenced sample consisted of PBMCs or T cells enriched from blood (not recorded which). Source of these receptors: a woman in her twenties or thirties who had recovered from COVID-19. CDR3s include the opening cysteine and the closing phenylalanine or tryptophan. The order of the fields is CDR3 length, D gene, J gene, V gene, clone size, CDR3 protein, CDR3 DNA. A D gene is named only where the DNA matches it firmly. Size values are once, few and many counts, or a class for expanded clones, and some rows have none.

>15|TRBD1|TRBJ2-7|TRBV3-1/TRBV3-2|.
CASSQDRQGAYEQYF
TGTGCCAGCAGCCAAGATCGCCAGGGGGCCTACGAGCAGTACTTC
>16|.|TRBJ1-4|TRBV3-1/TRBV3-2|.
CASSQNLQVQNEKLFF
TGTGCCAGCAGCCAAAATTTACAGGTACAAAATGAAAAACTGTTTTTT
>12|.|TRBJ1-1|TRBV7-9|.
CASSLGSTEAFF
TGTGCCAGCAGCTTAGGTAGCACTGAAGCTTTCTTT
>15|.|TRBJ1-2|TRBV5-1|.
CASNPSAERDYGYTF
TGCGCCAGCAACCCCAGCGCGGAGCGGGACTATGGCTACACCTTC
>13|TRBD1|TRBJ1-3|TRBV27|.
CASRGQSGNTIYF
TGTGCCAGCAGGGGACAGTCTGGAAACACCATATATTTT
>14|TRBD2|TRBJ2-1|TRBV9|.
CASTGAGVWNEQFF
TGTGCCAGCACCGGAGCGGGAGTCTGGAATGAGCAGTTCTTC
>13|TRBD2|TRBJ2-3|TRBV7-3|once
CASSTSDGDTQYF
TGTGCCAGCAGTACTAGCGATGGGGATACGCAGTATTTT
>13|.|TRBJ2-7|TRBV19|.
CASNPGGSYEQYF
TGTGCCAGTAACCCCGGGGGATCGTACGAGCAGTACTTC
>13|TRBD1|TRBJ1-5|TRBV6-5|.
CASSLQGGQPQHF
TGTGCCAGCAGTTTACAGGGGGGGCAGCCCCAGCATTTT
>16|.|TRBJ2-1|TRBV19|.
CASSIRAGSGVNEQFF
TGTGCCAGTAGTATAAGGGCGGGGTCTGGCGTCAATGAGCAGTTCTTC
>13|.|TRBJ2-2|TRBV27|.
CASRGLTTGELFF
TGTGCCAGCAGAGGACTAACCACCGGGGAGCTGTTTTTT
>13|.|TRBJ2-5|TRBV3-1/TRBV3-2|.
CASSQDRGETQYF
TGTGCCAGCAGCCAAGATCGGGGAGAGACCCAGTACTTC
>15|.|TRBJ2-5|TRBV2|.
CASSEAGEAQETQYF
TGTGCCAGCAGTGAAGCGGGGGAGGCACAAGAGACCCAGTACTTC
>15|TRBD1|TRBJ2-7|TRBV6-5|.
CASLSLRDRYYEQYF
TGTGCCAGCCTTTCCCTCCGGGACAGATATTACGAGCAGTACTTC
>16|.|TRBJ2-7|TRBV7-8|.
CASSLGLIAESYEQYF
TGTGCCAGCAGCTTAGGGCTGATAGCGGAGTCCTACGAGCAGTACTTC
>13|.|TRBJ2-5|TRBV5-1|.
CASSGREQETQYF
TGCGCCAGCAGTGGACGGGAGCAAGAGACCCAGTACTTC
>15|.|TRBJ1-1|TRBV27|.
CASSLGSRGRSEAFF
TGTGCCAGCAGCCTCGGGTCACGGGGTAGATCTGAAGCTTTCTTT
>14|.|TRBJ2-7|TRBV7-8|many
CASSLSSSSYEQYF
TGTGCCAGCAGCTTATCGTCTAGCAGCTACGAGCAGTACTTC
>17|TRBD2|TRBJ2-3|TRBV19|.
CASSSGRLAEGTDTQYF
TGTGCCAGTAGTTCCGGAAGACTAGCCGAGGGCACAGATACGCAGTATTTT
>14|.|TRBJ2-7|TRBV24-1|.
CATSDYTGEYEQYF
TGTGCCACCAGTGATTATACAGGAGAATACGAGCAGTACTTC
>13|TRBD1|TRBJ2-7|TRBV30|.
CAWSLGTGAEQYF
TGTGCCTGGAGTTTGGGGACAGGCGCCGAGCAGTACTTC
>17|TRBD2|TRBJ2-5|TRBV7-2|.
CASSPKAGTRNQETQYF
TGTGCCAGCAGCCCAAAGGCCGGGACTAGAAATCAAGAGACCCAGTACTTC
>16|TRBD2|TRBJ2-1|TRBV27|.
CASSRAGVRTYNEQFF
TGTGCCAGCAGTCGGGCGGGAGTGAGGACCTACAATGAGCAGTTCTTC
>13|.|TRBJ1-5|TRBV28|few
CASRTDRNQPQHF
TGTGCCAGCAGGACCGACAGAAATCAGCCCCAGCATTTT
>13|.|TRBJ2-7|TRBV12-3/TRBV12-4|.
CASSRQRSYEQYF
TGTGCCAGCAGCCGACAGCGCTCCTACGAGCAGTACTTC